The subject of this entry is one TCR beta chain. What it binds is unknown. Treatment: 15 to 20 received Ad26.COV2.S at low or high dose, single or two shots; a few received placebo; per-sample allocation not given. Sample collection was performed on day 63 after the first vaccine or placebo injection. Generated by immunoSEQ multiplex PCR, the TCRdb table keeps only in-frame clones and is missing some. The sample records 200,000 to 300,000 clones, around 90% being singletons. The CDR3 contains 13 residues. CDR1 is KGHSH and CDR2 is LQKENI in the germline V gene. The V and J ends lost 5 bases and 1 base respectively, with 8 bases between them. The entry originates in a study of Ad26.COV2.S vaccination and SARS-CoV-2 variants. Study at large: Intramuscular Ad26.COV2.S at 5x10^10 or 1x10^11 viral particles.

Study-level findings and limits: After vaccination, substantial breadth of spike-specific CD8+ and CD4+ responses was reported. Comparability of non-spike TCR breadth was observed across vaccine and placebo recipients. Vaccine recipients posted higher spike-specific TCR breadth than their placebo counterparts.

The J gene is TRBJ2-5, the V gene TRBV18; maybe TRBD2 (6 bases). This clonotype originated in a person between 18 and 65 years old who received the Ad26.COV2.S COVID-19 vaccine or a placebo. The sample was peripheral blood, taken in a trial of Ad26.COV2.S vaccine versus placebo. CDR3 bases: TGTGCCAGCTCAGGGGGACTCCAAGAGACCCAGTACTTC. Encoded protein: CASSGGLQETQYF.